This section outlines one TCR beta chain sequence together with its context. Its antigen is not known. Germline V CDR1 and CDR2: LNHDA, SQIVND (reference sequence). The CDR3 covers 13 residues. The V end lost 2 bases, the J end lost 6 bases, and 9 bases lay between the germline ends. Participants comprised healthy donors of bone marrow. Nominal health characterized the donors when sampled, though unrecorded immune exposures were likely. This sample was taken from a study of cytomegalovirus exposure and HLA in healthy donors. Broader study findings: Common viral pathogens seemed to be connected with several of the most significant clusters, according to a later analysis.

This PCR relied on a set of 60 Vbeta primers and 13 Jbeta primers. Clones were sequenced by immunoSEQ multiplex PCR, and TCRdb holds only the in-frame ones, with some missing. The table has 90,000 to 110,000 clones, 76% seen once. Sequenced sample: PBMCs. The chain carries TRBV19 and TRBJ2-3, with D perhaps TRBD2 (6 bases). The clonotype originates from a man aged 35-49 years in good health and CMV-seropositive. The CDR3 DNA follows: TGTGCCAGTAGTATAACGGCGGGGGATACGCAGTATTTT. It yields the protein CASSITAGDTQYF.